These T cell receptor beta chains were read from a single sample in a study of neurological immune-mediated disorders. TCRdb ran MiXCR on the 5' RACE reads and lists one entry per CDR3 protein. The sample shows about 65,000 distinct CDR3 sequences, approximately 4.1% of them seen only once. Sequencing was performed on PBMCs. The receptors come from a man aged 45-60 years with multiple sclerosis. The CDR3 runs from the conserved cysteine through the conserved F or W. Fields, in order: CDR3 DNA, CDR3 protein, D gene, clone size, J gene, V gene. D genes are given only for firm matches. The size of a clone is reported for some rows only, either as once, few or many, or as a class for expanded clones.

TGTGCCAGCAGTTTATTCACAGGGAGGTTCAAGGATACGCAGTATTTT,CASSLFTGRFKDTQYF,-,few,TRBJ2-3,TRBV28
TGCAGTGCTCCTTCGACAGTCACAGATACGCAGTATTTT,CSAPSTVTDTQYF,-,many,TRBJ2-3,TRBV20-1
TGTGCCAGCAGTGACAACTATGGCTACACCTTC,CASSDNYGYTF,-,-,TRBJ1-2,TRBV6-1
TGTGCCAGCAGTCCCCTAAGCGGGGGGAACAATGAGCAGTTCTTC,CASSPLSGGNNEQFF,TRBD2,many,TRBJ2-1,TRBV27
TGCGCCCGGGACAGGGGGCGCGTTTCCGAAGCTTTCTTT,CARDRGRVSEAFF,TRBD1,many,TRBJ1-1,TRBV5-1
TGTGCCAGCAGTCGAAACGGACAGGGCGCTGAAGCTTTCTTT,CASSRNGQGAEAFF,TRBD1,many,TRBJ1-1,TRBV12-3/TRBV12-4
TGTGCCAGCAGTCCCTCCGGGATCCCCACGGAAGAGACCCAGTACTTC,CASSPSGIPTEETQYF,-,many,TRBJ2-5,TRBV7-6
TGCGCCAGCAGCTCGACCGGGACAGGGGCTGAAGCTTTCTTT,CASSSTGTGAEAFF,TRBD1,few,TRBJ1-1,TRBV5-1
TGTGCCAGCAGCGCCCTTGGGGATCCCTACGAGCAGTACTTC,CASSALGDPYEQYF,-,-,TRBJ2-7,TRBV7-9
TGTGCCAGCAGTTCGGAAGATGATGAGCAGTTCTTC,CASSSEDDEQFF,-,many,TRBJ2-1,TRBV12-3/TRBV12-4
TGCGCCAGCAGCGGGACAGGGGGACCCAATGAGCAGTTCTTC,CASSGTGGPNEQFF,TRBD1,many,TRBJ2-1,TRBV5-1
TGCGCCAGCAGCTTAGGTCAAACACAGTATCGTGGCTACACCTTC,CASSLGQTQYRGYTF,-,many,TRBJ1-2,TRBV5-1
TGTGCCAGCCAAGGGGGCGGGAGCTATGGCTACACCTTC,CASQGGGSYGYTF,TRBD1,many,TRBJ1-2,TRBV6-6
TGCGCCAGCAGCCTGGGACACATGAACACTGAAGCTTTCTTT,CASSLGHMNTEAFF,-,many,TRBJ1-1,TRBV5-1
TGCGCCAGCAGAAGGGGGCAGGCTGAAGAGACCCAGTACTTC,CASRRGQAEETQYF,TRBD1,few,TRBJ2-5,TRBV5-1
TGCGCCAGCAGCTTGGTAGTGGCCGCTAGCACAGATACGCAGTATTTT,CASSLVVAASTDTQYF,-,many,TRBJ2-3,TRBV5-1
TGTGCCAGCAGCGTACAGGGGGTGGTGGGGACAGATACGCAGTATTTT,CASSVQGVVGTDTQYF,TRBD1,many,TRBJ2-3,TRBV7-2
TGCAGTGCTAGTGGCGGGGTAAGCTCCTACGAGCAGTACTTC,CSASGGVSSYEQYF,-,many,TRBJ2-7,TRBV20-1
TGCAGTGCTAGAGTGGATAGCTCCTACAATGAGCAGTTCTTC,CSARVDSSYNEQFF,-,many,TRBJ2-1,TRBV20-1
TGCGCCAGCAGCCCCCAGTCGGGCCCCGCTGAAGCTTTCTTT,CASSPQSGPAEAFF,-,many,TRBJ1-1,TRBV5-1
TGCGCCAGCAGCACGGGACTAGCGGGGTCACTCTACAATGAGCAGTTCTTC,CASSTGLAGSLYNEQFF,TRBD2,many,TRBJ2-1,TRBV5-1
TGCAGTGCTAGATCACGGGGGCTCCGGGAGACCCAGTACTTC,CSARSRGLRETQYF,-,many,TRBJ2-5,TRBV20-1
TGTGCCACCAGCATTGGTTGGGGGGTTAGCCTGCTCCAAGAGACCCAGTACTTC,CATSIGWGVSLLQETQYF,-,many,TRBJ2-5,TRBV15
TGTGCCAGCAGTTCCGGGGGGCCCCCAAGCACAGATACGCAGTATTTT,CASSSGGPPSTDTQYF,-,many,TRBJ2-3,TRBV6-5
TGTGCCACCAGCAGAGATAGGGGACAGGCCGGTTCACCCCTCAACTTT,CATSRDRGQAGSPLNF,TRBD1,many,TRBJ1-6,TRBV15
TGTGCCAGCAGTTTTCCAGGTGGGGGCACTGAAGCTTTCTTT,CASSFPGGGTEAFF,-,many,TRBJ1-1,TRBV6-2/TRBV6-3
TGTGCCAGCAGCCAAGAGCGACAGGGTGGACGGGAGACCCAGTACTTC,CASSQERQGGRETQYF,TRBD1,many,TRBJ2-5,TRBV4-2
TGCGCCAGCAGCTTGCTAATCGGCACTGAAGCTTTCTTT,CASSLLIGTEAFF,-,-,TRBJ1-1,TRBV5-1
TGTGCCAGCAGCCTGAGAAGCACGGGTACTGAAGCTTTCTTT,CASSLRSTGTEAFF,-,few,TRBJ1-1,TRBV7-9
TGTGCCACCAGCAGAGATAACACACAGGGGGGGGTATCCGAGCAGTACTTC,CATSRDNTQGGVSEQYF,-,many,TRBJ2-7,TRBV15
TGCGCCAGCAGCGCCGGACAGGGGGCCACCGGGGAGCTGTTTTTT,CASSAGQGATGELFF,TRBD1,-,TRBJ2-2,TRBV5-1
TGTGCCATCAGCCGACAGGGCACTGAAGCTTTCTTT,CAISRQGTEAFF,TRBD1,many,TRBJ1-1,TRBV10-3
TGCGCCAGCAGCTCGGGACTAGTGTCTTCCGATGAGCAGTTCTTC,CASSSGLVSSDEQFF,TRBD2,many,TRBJ2-1,TRBV5-1
TGTGCCAGCAGCTCTGTAGTAGGGTATACAGATACGCAGTATTTT,CASSSVVGYTDTQYF,-,many,TRBJ2-3,TRBV7-9
TGCGCCAGCAGTCCCGGGGGACTAGCGGGGGGAGGCACAGATACGCAGTATTTT,CASSPGGLAGGGTDTQYF,TRBD2,many,TRBJ2-3,TRBV5-1
TGTGCCAGCAGTGGACAGGGGGCGTACACTGAAGCTTTCTTT,CASSGQGAYTEAFF,TRBD1,many,TRBJ1-1,TRBV6-2/TRBV6-3
TGCGCCAGCAGCGGTGGACAGGAGAGCTCCTACGAGCAGTACTTC,CASSGGQESSYEQYF,TRBD1,few,TRBJ2-7,TRBV5-1
TGCGCCAGCAGCAAAGGACGGAACCCCCCTCTTGGGGCCAACGTCCTGACTTTC,CASSKGRNPPLGANVLTF,-,many,TRBJ2-6,TRBV5-1
TGTGCCAGCTCACCGGGTCTGAATGAGAAAGCTTTCTTT,CASSPGLNEKAFF,-,many,TRBJ1-1,TRBV18
TGTGCCAGCAGCAAACAGGGGGCTAGAGAGACCCAGTACTTC,CASSKQGARETQYF,TRBD1,many,TRBJ2-5,TRBV7-3
TGTGCCAGCAGAGGGGACAGGGGGCTTCCGGACTACTTC,CASRGDRGLPDYF,TRBD1,many,TRBJ2-7,TRBV2
TGTGCCAGCAGCTTCCGCCCCCCGGGTGGGAGCTCCTACGAGCAGTACTTC,CASSFRPPGGSSYEQYF,-,few,TRBJ2-7,TRBV5-5
TGTGCCAGCAGTTTCATCCAGGGTACAGATACGCAGTATTTT,CASSFIQGTDTQYF,-,many,TRBJ2-3,TRBV12-3/TRBV12-4
TGTGCCACCAGCAGATCGCGCTCGGGGGGGGGCACTGAAGCTTTCTTT,CATSRSRSGGGTEAFF,-,many,TRBJ1-1,TRBV15
TGTGCCAGCAGCTTAGAAGGCACGGGGCTCCAGCCCCAGCATTTT,CASSLEGTGLQPQHF,-,many,TRBJ1-5,TRBV11-2
TGTGCCAGCAAACAGGGGTTGTTGGTAGATACGCAGTATTTT,CASKQGLLVDTQYF,TRBD1,many,TRBJ2-3,TRBV7-8